The 23 T cell receptor beta chains below all came from one sample that was sequenced in a study of T cell clonotyping in hematopoietic cell transplantation. Only in-frame clones appear in the TCRdb table, and some are missing; sequencing was by immunoSEQ multiplex PCR. The sample holds tens of thousands of clones, 75% to 90% seen once. Sequencing was done on a sample of peripheral blood mononuclear cells. These receptors were obtained from a woman between 35 and 50 years old in good health. Some clones in this sample may be carry-over from other donors' samples.

In nucleotides, the CDR3 is TGTGCCAGCAACGGCGGGACGAACACTGAAGCTTTCTTT. This translates into CASNGGTNTEAFF. The rearrangement joins TRBV7-9 to TRBJ1-1, with D perhaps matching TRBD1 (5 bases). V was pared by 7 bases and J by 1 base, with 10 bases between. In germline, CDR1 is SEHNR, CDR2 FQNEAQ (reference sequence). This CDR3 comprises 13 residues. The full variable domain, completed using reference TRBV7-9 and TRBJ1-1, is DTGVSQNPRHKITKRGQNVTFRCDPISEHNRLYWYRQTLGQGPEFLTYFQNEAQLEKSRLLSDRFSAERPKGSFSTLEIQRTEQGDSAMYLCASNGGTNTEAFFGQGTRLTVV.

The V call is TRBV2, the J call TRBJ2-7; no reliable D call. The germline gives CDR1 SNHLY, CDR2 FYNNEI. The length of the CDR3 is 15 residues. V was shortened by 6 bases and J by 4 bases, with 19 bases between the two germline ends. CDR3 bases: TGTGCCAGCAGCTTAGGCGTCGGGCAAGATTACGAGCAGTACTTC. Translated, it gives CASSLGVGQDYEQYF.

The V gene is TRBV19, the J gene TRBJ1-4; no clear D gene. Germline assignment: CDR1 LNHDA and CDR2 SQIVND (reference sequence). With 8 bases removed from V and 0 bases from J, the gap between germline ends came to 10 bases. The CDR3 covers 14 residues. CDR3 sequence (DNA): TGTGCCAGTGCCCCGGAATCAACTAATGAAAAACTGTTTTTT. It is translated as CASAPESTNEKLFF.

J is TRBJ1-2 and V is TRBV28; D remains unclear. The V gene's germline CDR1 is MDHEN and CDR2 SYDVKM. With 4 bases removed from V and 2 bases from J, the gap between germline ends came to 11 bases. The CDR3 runs to 14 residues. DNA of the CDR3: TGTGCCAGCAGTTCCCCTCCGGAGAACTATGGCTACACCTTC. It encodes CASSSPPENYGYTF.

The chain has TRBV11-2 and TRBJ2-3; 9 positions match TRBD2. In germline, CDR1 is SGHAT, CDR2 FQNNGV. V shed 5 bases and J 1 base; nucleotides not matched to a gene: 7. The length of the CDR3 is 16 residues. The CDR3 loop reads CASSTRLAVGTDTQYF. The CDR3 region has the DNA TGTGCCAGCAGCACCCGACTAGCGGTTGGCACAGATACGCAGTATTTT.

The chain links TRBV10-1 to TRBJ2-3, with 8 bases fitting TRBD2. The CDR3 is 14 residues long. Germline lookup yields CDR1 WNHNN and CDR2 SYGVQD (reference sequence). After removal of 3 bases from V and 6 bases from J, the junction contained 5 bases not matched to a gene. The CDR3 nucleotides are TGCGCCAGCAGTGACGTCGGGAGGGGCGATACGCAGTATTTT. This sequence encodes CASSDVGRGDTQYF.

CDR3 amino acids: CASSVGFSTDTQYF. For the CDR3, the DNA is TGTGCCAGTAGTGTCGGGTTTAGCACAGATACGCAGTATTTT. The chain has TRBV19 and TRBJ2-3; D not certain. In germline, CDR1 is LNHDA, CDR2 SQIVND (reference sequence). V shed 5 bases and J shed 0 bases, with 9 bases lying between them. CDR3 length: 14 amino acids.

This clone was counted a few times. The chain couples TRBV6-5 to TRBJ2-7; 8 bases are a match to TRBD1. There are 15 residues in the CDR3. Trimming took 0 bases from V and 6 from J; bases not matched to a gene: 7. Looked up from germline, CDR1 is MNHEY and CDR2 is SVGAGI. CDR3 region: CASSYSQTGASEQYF. As DNA, the CDR3 is TGTGCCAGCAGTTACTCCCAGACAGGGGCCTCCGAGCAGTACTTC.

The chain is built from TRBV7-9 and TRBJ2-7, with D unresolved. The CDR3 loop spans 12 amino acids. CDR1 SEHNR and CDR2 FQNEAQ come from the germline V gene (reference sequence). The V end lost 7 bases, the J end lost 4 bases, and 11 bases lay between the germline ends. DNA of the CDR3: TGTGCCAGCACCCGATCAGGATACGAGCAGTACTTC. It codes for CASTRSGYEQYF.

The J gene is TRBJ2-6, the V gene TRBV30; perhaps TRBD2 as D (6 bases). The germline V gene has CDR1 GTSNPN and CDR2 SVGIG (reference sequence). Trimming cost V 0 bases and J 2 bases, with 11 bases left between them. CDR3 length equals 16 residues. The CDR3 DNA reads TGTGCCTGGAGTGTCGCGGGACTGCCTGGGGCCAACGTCCTGACTTTC. Translating gives CAWSVAGLPGANVLTF.

DNA for the CDR3: TGCGCCAGCAGCCAAGTCGGCAAGCGGGGGTACAATGAGCAGTTCTTC. Its translation is CASSQVGKRGYNEQFF. The chain uses TRBV4-3 and TRBJ2-1; 8 nucleotides align to TRBD2. The ends lost 1 base at V and 4 bases at J; junction bases unmatched: 6. This CDR3 region has 16 residues. The V gene's germline CDR1 is LGHNA and CDR2 YSLEER.

The V and J genes are TRBV28 and TRBJ1-1; no definite D call. The V end lost 5 bases, the J end lost 5 bases, and 9 bases lay between the germline ends. Looked up from germline, CDR1 is MDHEN and CDR2 is SYDVKM. CDR3 length: 12 residues. The CDR3 sequence is CASSQVETEAFF. Written as DNA, the CDR3 is TGTGCCAGCAGTCAGGTTGAGACTGAAGCTTTCTTT.

With respect to this clone: At one end the junction does not follow the germline gene, possibly because of a read error. This sequence joins TRBV7-7 and TRBJ2-5; 7 nucleotides match TRBD2. CDR1 and CDR2 from the germline V gene are SSHAT and FNYEAQ (reference sequence). The CDR3 covers 16 residues. The CDR3 here is CASSLELAAGQETQYF. The CDR3 DNA reads as TGTGCTAGCAGCTTAGAGCTAGCGGCGGGGCAAGAGACCCAGTACTTC.

The rearrangement joins TRBV28 to TRBJ1-2, with D perhaps matching TRBD1 (5 bases). The V gene lost 2 bases and the J gene lost 3 bases, with 13 bases spanning the gap. There are 15 residues in the CDR3. In germline, CDR1 is MDHEN, CDR2 SYDVKM. The chain's CDR3 is CASSLGRRGYYGYTF. DNA of the CDR3: TGTGCCAGCAGTTTAGGGAGGCGGGGGTACTATGGCTACACCTTC.

This clone was counted a few times. V gene TRBV19 combines with J gene TRBJ1-2; D ambiguous. Germline CDR1 LNHDA, CDR2 SQIVND (reference sequence). Trimming removed 3 bases at V and 7 bases at J, with 12 bases between. This CDR3 comprises 13 residues. Written as DNA, the CDR3 is TGTGCCAGTAGTATCGAGAGTCTGAGTGGCTACACCTTC. It encodes CASSIESLSGYTF.

The chain has TRBV5-6 and TRBJ1-1, with a tentative D call TRBD1 (6 bases). Trimming left V 3 bases short and J 9 bases short, with 12 bases between. The CDR3 has 12 amino acids. Looked up from germline, CDR1 is SGHDT and CDR2 is YYEEEE. As DNA, the CDR3 is TGTGCCAGCAGCTCCGAGGGGGGAAAAGCTTTCTTT. Translation: CASSSEGGKAFF.

V is TRBV6-6 and J is TRBJ2-1; D is unresolved. Germline lookup yields CDR1 MNHNY and CDR2 SVGAGI (reference sequence). This CDR3 has 14 residues. Trimming cost V 8 bases and J 0 bases, with 11 bases left between them. The CDR3 here is CASVEPPSYNEQFF. DNA for the CDR3: TGTGCCAGCGTTGAGCCTCCCTCCTACAATGAGCAGTTCTTC.

The V and J genes are TRBV2 and TRBJ1-3; tentatively, D is TRBD1 (6 bases). Germline CDR1 and CDR2: SNHLY and FYNNEI. Trimming cost V 4 bases and J 4 bases, with 14 bases left between them. The CDR3 has 15 residues. The CDR3: CASSVLRGIGNTIYF. Written as DNA, the CDR3 is TGTGCCAGCAGTGTGCTCAGGGGAATAGGAAACACCATATATTTT.

This clone was detected only once. V gene TRBV4-3 combines with J gene TRBJ2-3; D is undetermined. Trimming pared 0 bases from V and 9 bases from J, leaving 13 bases between. This CDR3 is built from 14 residues. Germline V CDR1 and CDR2: LGHNA, YSLEER. This CDR3 reads CASSQDYPYGTQYF. The DNA of the CDR3 is TGCGCCAGCAGCCAAGATTACCCCTACGGGACGCAGTATTTT.

The rearrangement links TRBV7-2 to TRBJ1-2; D not resolved. CDR1 and CDR2 from the germline V gene are SGHTA and FQGNSA. There are 13 residues in the CDR3. The germline V and J ends were trimmed by 3 bases and 7 bases, with 12 bases remaining between them. The chain's CDR3 is CASSFSPSGGYTF. In nucleotides, the CDR3 is TGTGCCAGCAGCTTTAGCCCCTCGGGTGGCTACACCTTC.

The rearrangement joins TRBV5-1 to TRBJ2-6; 7 bases align to TRBD2. Trimming at V came to 7 bases and at J to 3 bases, leaving 1 base not matched to a gene. Germline values: CDR1 SGHRS, CDR2 YFSETQ. The length of the CDR3 is 13 residues. The DNA of the CDR3 is TGCGCCAGCCGGGGGGTTGGGGCCAACGTCCTGACTTTC. The encoded protein is CASRGVGANVLTF.

The chain combines TRBV7-9 with TRBJ2-2; 10 bases are a match to TRBD2. Looked up from germline, CDR1 is SEHNR and CDR2 is FQNEAQ (reference sequence). After removal of 3 bases from V and 6 bases from J, the junction contained 4 bases not matched to a gene. The CDR3 runs to 15 residues. CDR3 region: CASSLGSGRSGELFF. The CDR3 nucleotides are TGTGCCAGCAGCTTGGGTAGCGGGAGGTCCGGGGAGCTGTTTTTT.

The chain couples TRBV30 to TRBJ2-4; no definite D call. V was pared by 0 bases and J by 1 base, with 10 bases between. CDR1 GTSNPN and CDR2 SVGIG come from the germline V gene (reference sequence). The CDR3 contains 15 residues. CDR3 sequence reads: CAWSVGQLAKNIQYF. DNA for the CDR3: TGTGCCTGGAGTGTGGGCCAACTGGCCAAAAACATTCAGTACTTC.